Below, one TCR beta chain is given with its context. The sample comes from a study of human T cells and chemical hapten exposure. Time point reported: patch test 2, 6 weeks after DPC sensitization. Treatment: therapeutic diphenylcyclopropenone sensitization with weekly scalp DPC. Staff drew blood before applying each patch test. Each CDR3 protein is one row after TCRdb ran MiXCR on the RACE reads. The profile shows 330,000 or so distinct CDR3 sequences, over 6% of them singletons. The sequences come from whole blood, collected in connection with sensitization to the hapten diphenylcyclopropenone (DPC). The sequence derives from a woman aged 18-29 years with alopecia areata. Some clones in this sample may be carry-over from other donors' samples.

CDR3 residues: CASSRTGTSGANEQFF. The CDR3, as DNA: TGTGCCAGCAGCCGGACTGGGACTAGCGGCGCCAATGAGCAGTTCTTC. The chain recombines TRBV12-3 or TRBV12-4 with TRBJ2-1; 11 nucleotides line up with TRBD2. The CDR3 is 16 residues long. Unmatched junction bases numbered 10, after V lost 6 bases and J lost 6 bases.